This T cell receptor (beta chain) was found in a study of spatial heterogeneity in lung cancer. Study as a whole: The mean occurrence of each unique TCR and UMI combination in raw reads exceeded eight.

As for time point: sample taken at primary tumor resection. The authors sequenced whole RNA from tumor, nontumor lung or frozen PBMC without sorting. Germline V CDR1 and CDR2: ENHRY, SYGVKD. The CDR3 loop spans 14 amino acids. The V segment lost 5 bases and the J segment 5 bases; nucleotides outside the gene matches: 3. This clonotype was seen repeatedly, ten times or more. TCRdb re-called the 5' RACE reads with MiXCR, one entry per CDR3 protein. The sample holds about 3,000 distinct CDR3 sequences, 2.5% to 3% seen once. The source material was normal lung tissue next to the tumor, sampled at surgery. The chain joins TRBV10-3 to TRBJ2-1; 10 positions match TRBD2. The TCR sequence derives from a male donor with early-stage non-small cell lung cancer. The CDR3: CAISTSGDHNEQFF. CDR3 DNA sequence: TGTGCCATCAGTACTAGCGGGGACCACAATGAGCAGTTCTTC.